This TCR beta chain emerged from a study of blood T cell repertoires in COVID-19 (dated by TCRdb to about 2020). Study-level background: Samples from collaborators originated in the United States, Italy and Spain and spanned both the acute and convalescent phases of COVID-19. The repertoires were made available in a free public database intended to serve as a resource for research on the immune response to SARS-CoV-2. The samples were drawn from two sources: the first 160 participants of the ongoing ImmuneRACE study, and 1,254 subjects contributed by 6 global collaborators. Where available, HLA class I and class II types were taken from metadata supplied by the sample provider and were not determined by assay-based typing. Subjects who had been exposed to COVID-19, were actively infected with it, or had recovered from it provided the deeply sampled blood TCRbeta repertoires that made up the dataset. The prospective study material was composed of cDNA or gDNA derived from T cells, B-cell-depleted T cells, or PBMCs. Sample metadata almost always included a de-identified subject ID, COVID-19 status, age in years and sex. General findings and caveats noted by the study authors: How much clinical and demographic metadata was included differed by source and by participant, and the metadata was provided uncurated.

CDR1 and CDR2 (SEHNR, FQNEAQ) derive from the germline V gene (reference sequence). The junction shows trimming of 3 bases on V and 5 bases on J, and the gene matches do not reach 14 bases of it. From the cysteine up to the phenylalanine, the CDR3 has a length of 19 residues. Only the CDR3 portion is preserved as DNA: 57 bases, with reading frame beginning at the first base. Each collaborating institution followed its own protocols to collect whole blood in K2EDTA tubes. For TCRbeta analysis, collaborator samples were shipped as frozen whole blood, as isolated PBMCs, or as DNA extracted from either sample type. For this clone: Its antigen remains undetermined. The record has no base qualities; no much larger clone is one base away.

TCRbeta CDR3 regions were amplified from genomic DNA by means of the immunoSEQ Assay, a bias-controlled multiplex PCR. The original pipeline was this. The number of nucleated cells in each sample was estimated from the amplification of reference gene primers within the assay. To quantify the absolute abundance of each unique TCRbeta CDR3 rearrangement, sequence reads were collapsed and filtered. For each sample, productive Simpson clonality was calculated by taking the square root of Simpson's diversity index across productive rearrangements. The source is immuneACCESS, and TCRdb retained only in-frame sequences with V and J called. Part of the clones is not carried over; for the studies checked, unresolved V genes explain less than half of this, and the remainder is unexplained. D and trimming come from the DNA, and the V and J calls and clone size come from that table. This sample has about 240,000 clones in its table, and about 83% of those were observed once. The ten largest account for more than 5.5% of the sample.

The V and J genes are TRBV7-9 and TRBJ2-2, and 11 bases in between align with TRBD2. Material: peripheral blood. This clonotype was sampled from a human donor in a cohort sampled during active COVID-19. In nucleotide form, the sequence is TGTGCCAGCAGCTTTCACCTGACTAGCGGGGCCCCGGGGACCGGGGAGCTGTTTTTT. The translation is CASSFHLTSGAPGTGELFF.